The next 27 T cell receptor beta chains were all read from a single sample in a study of T-cell memory formation after mild COVID-19. TCRdb re-derived calls from the 5' RACE reads in MiXCR, one entry per CDR3 protein. The data show 450,000 to 700,000 distinct CDR3 sequences, with approximately 19% seen just once and about 12% held by the top ten. The sequenced material came from PBMCs or a T cell subset sorted from them (not recorded which). These receptor sequences come from an adult woman who had mild COVID-19 (a few samples of this study predate the infection). Cell type and time point are not known.

This rearrangement joins TRBV6-2 or TRBV6-3 to TRBJ2-2; 10 bases are shared with TRBD2. The V and J ends lost 6 bases and 0 bases, in that order; junction bases with no gene match: 7. This CDR3 is built from 17 residues. Germline CDR1 is MNHEY and CDR2 is SVGEGT. The CDR3 loop is CASSLASGSPNTGELFF. CDR3 nucleotides: TGTGCCAGCAGCTTAGCTAGCGGGAGTCCGAACACCGGGGAGCTGTTTTTT.

The rearrangement links TRBV11-3 to TRBJ2-1; D ambiguous. The germline V and J ends were trimmed by 2 bases and 1 base, with 12 bases remaining between them. This CDR3 has 16 residues. Germline V gene data show CDR1 as SGHNT and CDR2 as YENEEA. The CDR3 coding sequence is TGTGCCAGCAGCTTAAAGGCAGAGCAATCCTACAATGAGCAGTTCTTC. Encoded protein: CASSLKAEQSYNEQFF.

This sequence joins TRBV7-6 and TRBJ2-6, with a tentative D call TRBD1 (6 bases). The CDR3 loop spans 17 amino acids. V lost 3 bases and J 0 bases, leaving 12 bases between the germline ends. The germline V gene encodes CDR1 SGHVS and CDR2 FNYEAQ. The CDR3 DNA sequence: TGTGCCAGCAGCTTTTCTACAGGGAGCTCTGGGGCCAACGTCCTGACTTTC. Amino acids: CASSFSTGSSGANVLTF.

The V call is TRBV7-2, the J call TRBJ2-1, with D uncertain. The CDR3 sequence is 14 residues long. In germline, CDR1 is SGHTA, CDR2 FQGNSA. Between the trimmed V and J ends, which lost 1 base and 7 bases, there was a span of 11 bases. The CDR3 sequence: CASSLGQIGNEQFF. CDR3 nucleotide sequence: TGTGCCAGCAGCTTAGGCCAGATCGGGAATGAGCAGTTCTTC.

The V call is TRBV15, the J call TRBJ1-2; a weak D match, TRBD1 (5 bases). Germline V CDR1 and CDR2: LNHNV, YYDKDF (reference sequence). The CDR3 consists of 13 residues. The V gene lost 5 bases and the J gene lost 4 bases, with 11 bases spanning the gap. The CDR3 reads CATSADSRYGYTF. CDR3 bases: TGTGCCACCAGCGCAGACAGCCGCTATGGCTACACCTTC.

This clonotype appeared a few times. The gene calls are TRBV5-1 and TRBJ2-5, with a possible D match to TRBD1 (6 bases). The CDR3 contains 14 residues. The V and J ends lost 4 bases and 2 bases respectively, with 12 bases between them. The germline CDR1 and CDR2 sequences are SGHRS and YFSETQ. The CDR3, as DNA: TGCGCCAGCAGCGTCAGGGGTGGGCAAGAGACCCAGTACTTC. Translating gives CASSVRGGQETQYF.

The rearrangement uses TRBV24-1 and TRBJ2-7; D may be TRBD1 or TRBD2 (5 bases each). V gave up 7 bases and J gave up 0 bases, with 9 bases separating them. This CDR3 has 13 amino acids. Germline loops: CDR1 KGHDR, CDR2 SFDVKD. The CDR3 region has the DNA TGTGCCACCAGGGGACCGAGCTCCTACGAGCAGTACTTC. As protein: CATRGPSSYEQYF.

The J gene is TRBJ2-4, the V gene TRBV18; maybe TRBD2 (7 bases). CDR1 and CDR2 from the germline V gene are KGHSH and LQKENI. Deletions cut 6 bases from V and 5 bases from J, with 17 bases between. The CDR3 covers 15 residues. In DNA, the CDR3 is TGTGCCAGCTCCCCCAACAGGGCGGGGGAAAACATTCAGTACTTC. It encodes CASSPNRAGENIQYF. Full variable domain (rest looked up from reference TRBV18 and TRBJ2-4): NAGVMQNPRHLVRRRGQEARLRCSPMKGHSHVYWYRQLPEEGLKFMVYLQKENIIDESGMPKERFSAEFPKEGPSILRIQQVVRGDSAAYFCASSPNRAGENIQYFGAGTRLSVL.

This rearrangement joins TRBV15 to TRBJ2-1; D unclear. The CDR3 extends over 15 amino acids. In germline, CDR1 is LNHNV, CDR2 YYDKDF (reference sequence). V was shortened by 3 bases and J by 3 bases, with 12 bases between the two germline ends. CDR3 coding DNA: TGTGCCACCAGCAGTGAGGCAGGCCTCTACAATGAGCAGTTCTTC. Protein sequence: CATSSEAGLYNEQFF. Combining the CDR3 with reference TRBV15 and TRBJ2-1 gives the whole variable domain DAMVIQNPRYQVTQFGKPVTLSCSQTLNHNVMYWYQQKSSQAPKLLFHYYDKDFNNEADTPDNFQSRRPNTSFCFLDIRSPGLGDTAMYLCATSSEAGLYNEQFFGPGTRLTVL.

This clonotype was counted a few times. The chain couples TRBV6-5 to TRBJ2-1, with D possibly matching TRBD2 (6 bases). Germline lookup yields CDR1 MNHEY and CDR2 SVGAGI. This CDR3 is built from 17 residues. Trimming took 6 bases from V and 0 from J, leaving 18 bases between them. Here the CDR3 DNA reads TGTGCCAGCAGCTCGAAGCCCAGTAGCGGCTCCTACAATGAGCAGTTCTTC. Protein sequence: CASSSKPSSGSYNEQFF.

The chain joins TRBV5-1 to TRBJ2-3; 9 bases line up with TRBD2. Germline lookup yields CDR1 SGHRS and CDR2 YFSETQ. This CDR3 contains 16 residues. The J segment lost 4 bases and the V segment lost 0 bases, leaving 6 bases of the junction unmatched. The CDR3 spells CASSLDGRGGADTQYF. The CDR3, as DNA: TGCGCCAGCAGCTTGGATGGGCGGGGGGGCGCAGATACGCAGTATTTT.

The gene calls are TRBV6-5 and TRBJ2-1, with 12 bases aligning to TRBD2. Germline lookup yields CDR1 MNHEY and CDR2 SVGAGI. There are 16 residues in the CDR3. The J segment lost 8 bases and the V segment lost 4 bases, leaving 9 bases of the junction unmatched. CDR3 DNA: TGTGCCAGCAGTTCCCAGGCTAGCGGGGGGGCCTATGAGCAGTTCTTC. Translating it yields CASSSQASGGAYEQFF.

The V and J genes are TRBV20-1 and TRBJ2-2; TRBD2 aligns across 14 bases. From germline, CDR1 is DFQATT and CDR2 SNEGSKA (reference sequence). The CDR3 length is 14 residues. With 7 bases clipped from V and 4 bases from J, the junction kept 2 bases outside the gene matches. The CDR3 region has the DNA TGCAGTGGACTAGCGGGAGGGTCCACCGGGGAGCTGTTTTTT. Protein product: CSGLAGGSTGELFF.

This clonotype was counted at least ten times. The rearrangement joins TRBV27 to TRBJ2-1; 7 bases map to TRBD2. The V gene's germline CDR1 is MNHEY and CDR2 SMNVEV (reference sequence). The length of the CDR3 is 15 residues. Losses at the gene ends were 6 bases for V and 0 bases for J; bases not matched to a gene: 5. CDR3 in DNA: TGTGCCAGCAGCCTGCGGGGGAGCTCCTACAATGAGCAGTTCTTC. This sequence encodes CASSLRGSSYNEQFF.

V is TRBV12-3 or TRBV12-4 and J is TRBJ2-7; no clear D. Trimming removed 2 bases from V and 4 bases from J, with 6 bases in between. CDR3 length equals 12 residues. CDR3 DNA: TGTGCCAGCAGTTTAAGCACTTACGAGCAGTACTTC. It codes for CASSLSTYEQYF.

The chain employs TRBV27 and TRBJ2-7; D unclear. The V end lost 3 bases, the J end lost 2 bases, and 11 bases lay between the germline ends. The CDR3 is 14 amino acids. Germline V gene data show CDR1 as MNHEY and CDR2 as SMNVEV (reference sequence). As DNA, the CDR3 is TGTGCCAGCAGTTTTATACTAAACCCCTACGAGCAGTACTTC. This encodes CASSFILNPYEQYF.

The CDR3 here is CASSLAHQNEAFF. CDR3 bases: TGTGCCAGCAGCTTAGCGCACCAAAATGAAGCTTTCTTT. This chain connects TRBV7-9 to TRBJ1-1; D is uncertain. V was trimmed by 0 bases and J by 7 bases, leaving 9 bases between them. CDR3 size: 13 residues. CDR1 SEHNR and CDR2 FQNEAQ come from the germline V gene (reference sequence).

The rearrangement links TRBV7-8 to TRBJ1-5, with D possibly matching TRBD1 (5 bases). Trimming removed 6 bases at V and 5 bases at J, with 17 bases between. This CDR3 spans 15 amino acids. Germline CDR1 SGHVS, CDR2 FQNEAQ. The CDR3 DNA is TGTGCCAGCAGTCTGGGCCCAGGGACCTATCAGCCCCAGCATTTT. It encodes CASSLGPGTYQPQHF. Drawing the rest from reference TRBV7-8 and TRBJ1-5, the complete variable domain is GAGVSQSPRYKVAKRGQDVALRCDPISGHVSLFWYQQALGQGPEFLTYFQNEAQLDKSGLPSDRFFAERPEGSVSTLKIQRTQQEDSAVYLCASSLGPGTYQPQHFGDGTRLSIL.

There are a few counts of this clonotype. The chain has TRBV20-1 and TRBJ2-7, with 9 bases identical to TRBD2. J gave up 5 bases and V 4 bases, and 9 bases lay outside the gene matches. This CDR3 is built from 14 residues. Germline V gene data show CDR1 as DFQATT and CDR2 as SNEGSKA (reference sequence). In nucleotides, the CDR3 is TGCAGTGCTAAGGCGGGGGGGCGGGGTCACGAGCAGTACTTC. Translating it yields CSAKAGGRGHEQYF.

V and J are TRBV7-9 and TRBJ1-3, with 8 bases matching TRBD1. The CDR3 is 17 residues long. Germline V gene data show CDR1 as SEHNR and CDR2 as FQNEAQ (reference sequence). The V gene end was trimmed by 5 bases and the J gene end by 1 base; junction bases not matched to a gene: 10. The CDR3 nucleotides are TGTGCCAGCAGCCGACCTGGACAGGGATCATCTGGAAACACCATATATTTT. This translates into CASSRPGQGSSGNTIYF.

The V and J genes are TRBV18 and TRBJ2-1; 14 bases map to TRBD2. CDR3 length: 18 amino acids. Germline lookup yields CDR1 KGHSH and CDR2 LQKENI. V lost 3 bases and J lost 2; bases outside the gene matches: 6. This chain's CDR3 is CASSPPGLAGETYNEQFF. CDR3 DNA sequence: TGTGCCAGCTCACCTCCGGGACTAGCGGGAGAAACCTACAATGAGCAGTTCTTC.

The CDR3 DNA reads TGTGCCCTCGGCGTCAGGACGGCGGGCGTCAATGAGCAGTTCTTC. It translates to CALGVRTAGVNEQFF. The chain combines TRBV10-3 with TRBJ2-1; perhaps TRBD2 as D (5 bases). The CDR3 spans 15 residues. Germline loops: CDR1 ENHRY, CDR2 SYGVKD. Trimming cost V 11 bases and J 6 bases, with 23 bases left between them.

The CDR3 bases are TGTGCCAGCAGTAAACTAGCGGGAGCCCCCCTTGGCGAGCTGTTTTTT. Its protein is CASSKLAGAPLGELFF. V and J are TRBV2 and TRBJ2-2; 11 bases are a match to TRBD2. Germline CDR1 reads SNHLY; CDR2 reads FYNNEI. The J segment lost 11 bases and the V segment lost 5 bases, leaving 13 bases of the junction unmatched. The CDR3 is made up of 16 amino acids.

This clonotype occurred a few times. As DNA, the CDR3 is TGTGCCACCAGTGATCTTACGGGTGAAACTGTTGGCTACACCTTC. Its translation: CATSDLTGETVGYTF. This chain connects TRBV24-1 to TRBJ1-2; no reliable D call. Trimming took 3 bases from V and 7 from J, leaving 17 bases between them. This CDR3 contains 15 residues. CDR1 KGHDR and CDR2 SFDVKD come from the germline V gene.

The genes are TRBV6-5 and TRBJ2-7, with TRBD1 as a possible D gene (6 bases). CDR3 size: 13 residues. CDR1 is MNHEY, CDR2 SVGAGI, per germline. Trimming pared 2 bases from V and 4 bases from J, leaving 9 bases between. In DNA, the CDR3 is TGTGCCAGCAGTTACCAGGGGACGTACGAGCAGTACTTC. This encodes CASSYQGTYEQYF.

The chain employs TRBV11-1 and TRBJ2-1; possibly TRBD1 or TRBD2 for D (5 bases each). In germline, CDR1 is SGHAT, CDR2 FQDESV (reference sequence). V shed 1 base and J shed 2 bases, with 12 bases lying between them. CDR3 size: 16 residues. Written as DNA, the CDR3 is TGTGCCAGCAGCTTAGAACGCCGGGACCCCTACAATGAGCAGTTCTTC. Protein sequence: CASSLERRDPYNEQFF.

The genes are TRBV9 and TRBJ2-7, with a weak D call TRBD2 (5 bases). This CDR3 spans 15 amino acids. Germline CDR1 is SGDLS and CDR2 is YYNGEE. V was pared by 1 base and J by 5 bases, with 16 bases between. The CDR3 DNA reads TGTGCCAGCAGCGTAAACGTGGTAGCGCTGCACGAGCAGTACTTC. Translation gives CASSVNVVALHEQYF. Looking up the rest from reference TRBV9 and TRBJ2-7 gives the full variable domain: DSGVTQTPKHLITATGQRVTLRCSPRSGDLSVYWYQQSLDQGLQFLIQYYNGEERAKGNILERFSAQQFPDLHSELNLSSLELGDSALYFCASSVNVVALHEQYFGPGTRLTVT.